This is a list of T cell receptor beta chains from one sample in a study of T cell responses to AZD1222 COVID-19 vaccine. Sequencing was performed with immunoSEQ multiplex PCR; in TCRdb, only in-frame clones are kept and a portion is missing. In the table there are over 120,000 clones, around 93% of which are singletons. This specimen consisted of peripheral blood, obtained 28 days after the second AZD1222 dose. The receptors originated from an adult who received the AZD1222 COVID-19 vaccine. The CDR3 runs from the conserved cysteine through the conserved F or W. The D gene is left open where the match is weak. Clone size appears in some rows only: once, few, many, or a class for an expanded clone.

TRBJ2-2 TRBV3-1/TRBV3-2 NA NA 14 CASTLRGSTGELFF TGTGCCAGCACCCTTCGTGGAAGCACCGGGGAGCTGTTTTTT
TRBJ1-5 TRBV18 NA once 15 CASSPNSGYNQPQHF TGTGCCAGCTCACCAAACTCGGGTTACAATCAGCCCCAGCATTTT
TRBJ1-5 TRBV24-1 NA NA 12 CATSDVNQPQHF TGTGCCACCAGTGATGTCAATCAGCCCCAGCATTTT
TRBJ1-1 TRBV30 NA NA 11 CACRESGAAFF TGTGCCTGCCGGGAATCGGGGGCGGCTTTCTTT
TRBJ1-5 TRBV9 NA once 15 CASSVGPQGNQPQHF TGTGCCAGCAGCGTCGGGCCCCAGGGAAATCAGCCCCAGCATTTT
TRBJ1-5 TRBV28 NA NA 14 CASRTGQGNQPQHF TGTGCCAGCAGGACGGGGCAGGGTAATCAGCCCCAGCATTTT
TRBJ1-1 TRBV10-3 NA NA 13 CAIRKTGDTEAFF TGTGCCATCAGGAAAACAGGAGACACTGAAGCTTTCTTT
TRBJ2-7 TRBV6-5 NA NA 15 CASGWRTASSYEQYF TGTGCCAGCGGTTGGCGGACAGCCAGCTCCTACGAGCAGTACTTC
TRBJ1-1 TRBV5-1 NA once 13 CASSQVPGTEAFF TGCGCCAGCAGCCAGGTCCCGGGGACTGAAGCTTTCTTT
TRBJ2-5 TRBV18 TRBD1 NA 15 CASSPGTGGRETQYF TGTGCCAGCTCACCGGGGACAGGGGGCCGAGAGACCCAGTACTTC
TRBJ2-3 TRBV27 TRBD1 NA 14 CASSSGQGQHTQYF TGTGCCAGCAGTTCCGGACAGGGCCAACATACGCAGTATTTT
TRBJ1-2 TRBV4-2 TRBD1 NA 14 CASSPGQGTIGYTF TGTGCCAGCAGCCCGGGACAGGGGACTATTGGCTACACCTTC
TRBJ2-5 TRBV11-2 NA NA 12 CASSRIQETQYF TGTGCCAGCAGCCGGATTCAAGAGACCCAGTACTTC